This T cell receptor beta chain was profiled in a study of OX40 agonist ivuxolimab in advanced cancers. Whole-study results and caveats: The average count of expanded clones was higher among CD8+ T cells than among CD4+.

As concerns this clone: What it binds is not known.

Germline CDR1 and CDR2: LNHDA and SQIVND (reference sequence). This CDR3 is built from 13 residues. Trimming cost V 6 bases and J 0 bases, with 6 bases left between them. Generated by immunoSEQ multiplex PCR, the TCRdb table keeps only in-frame clones and is missing some. The data show about 83,000 clones, roughly 90% seen once. This TCR came from an adult with an advanced solid tumor such as melanoma, head and neck, liver or kidney cancer. V usage is TRBV19 and J usage is TRBJ1-3; D is undetermined. The sample was CD4+ or CD8+ T cells sorted from blood, taken in a trial of the OX40 agonist ivuxolimab. CDR3 in amino acids: CASSDHSGNTIYF. CDR3 coding DNA: TGTGCCAGTAGCGACCACTCTGGAAACACCATATATTTT.